What follows are 25 T cell receptor beta chains derived from one specimen sequenced in a study of shared clonotypes between healthy human individuals. The naive CD8 subset, CD45RO-negative cells positively selected for CCR7, excluded terminally differentiated effector memory CD45RA+ cells. Sequenced by immunoSEQ multiplex PCR; TCRdb stores in-frame clones only, minus some. The sample consists of about 800,000 clones, about 96% of them appearing once. Input material: naive CD8+ T cells sorted from blood. The receptors stem from a young man in good health.

The chain couples TRBV9 to TRBJ2-7; D uncertain. V was pared by 2 bases and J by 5 bases, with 14 bases between. This CDR3 is built from 14 residues. Germline CDR1 reads SGDLS; CDR2 reads YYNGEE. CDR3 residues: CASSVGPTGDEQYF. CDR3 nucleotides: TGTGCCAGCAGCGTTGGGCCCACTGGGGACGAGCAGTACTTC.

The chain couples TRBV4-1 to TRBJ2-1; 12 bases line up with TRBD2. V shed 1 base, J shed 9 bases, and the junction held 4 bases outside the gene matches. CDR3 length: 15 amino acids. Germline V lookup: CDR1 MGHRA, CDR2 YSYEKL. CDR3 amino acids: CASSQASGRAGEQFF. CDR3 nucleotide sequence: TGCGCCAGCAGCCAAGCTAGCGGGAGGGCCGGTGAGCAGTTCTTC.

The chain combines TRBV27 with TRBJ1-5; D unresolved. This CDR3 contains 15 residues. V was cut by 6 bases and J by 1 base, with 13 bases left in between. Per germline, CDR1 MNHEY and CDR2 SMNVEV (reference sequence). For the CDR3, the DNA is TGTGCCAGCAGACGTGCGGGGTGGAGCAATCAGCCCCAGCATTTT. Residues: CASRRAGWSNQPQHF.

The J gene is TRBJ1-2, the V gene TRBV5-1, with 8 positions matching TRBD1. Trimming removed 4 bases from V and 6 bases from J; junction bases left unmatched: 11. Germline V gene lookup returns CDR1 SGHRS and CDR2 YFSETQ. The CDR3 spans 15 residues. The CDR3 DNA follows: TGCGCCAGCAGCGAAGGGACAGGTTATGCGGATGGCTACACCTTC. Its protein product is CASSEGTGYADGYTF.

Here the CDR3 reads CASSVLGNQPQHF. In DNA form, the CDR3 reads TGTGCCAGCAGTGTACTAGGGAATCAGCCCCAGCATTTT. The rearrangement joins TRBV5-6 to TRBJ1-5, with D unresolved. Germline lookup yields CDR1 SGHDT and CDR2 YYEEEE. V lost 5 bases, J lost 4 bases, and 10 bases lay in between. The CDR3 is 13 amino acids.

This clone showed up just once. The chain has TRBV5-1 and TRBJ2-7, with D possibly being TRBD2 (5 bases). The CDR3 has 15 amino acids. V lost 0 bases and J 0 bases, leaving 10 bases between the germline ends. From germline, CDR1 is SGHRS and CDR2 YFSETQ. CDR3 bases: TGCGCCAGCAGCTTGGATTGGACTGGCTCCTACGAGCAGTACTTC. This translates into CASSLDWTGSYEQYF.

The chain carries TRBV30 and TRBJ1-5; the match to TRBD1 covers 8 bases. The CDR3 is 17 residues long. The V segment lost 1 base and the J segment 4 bases; nucleotides outside the gene matches: 12. Germline V CDR1 and CDR2: GTSNPN, SVGIG (reference sequence). The CDR3 loop reads CAWSDGWQGARNQPQHF. CDR3 nucleotides: TGTGCCTGGAGTGACGGGTGGCAGGGGGCAAGAAATCAGCCCCAGCATTTT.

V and J are TRBV7-9 and TRBJ2-2, with 9 bases matching TRBD1. After removal of 5 bases from V and 4 bases from J, the junction contained 2 bases not matched to a gene. The CDR3 length is 14 residues. Germline CDR1 SEHNR, CDR2 FQNEAQ (reference sequence). As DNA, the CDR3 is TGTGCCAGCAGCCTGACAGGGGGCACCGGGGAGCTGTTTTTT. Its translation: CASSLTGGTGELFF.

This chain links TRBV9 with TRBJ2-7; D may correspond to TRBD1 or TRBD2 (6 bases each). Germline CDR1 SGDLS, CDR2 YYNGEE. V lost 4 bases and J 1 base, leaving 15 bases between the germline ends. This CDR3 has 15 residues. CDR3 loop: CASSSSGGQSYEQYF. CDR3 bases: TGTGCCAGCAGCTCAAGTGGGGGGCAATCCTACGAGCAGTACTTC.

This chain joins TRBV15 and TRBJ2-1; D possibly matches TRBD1 or TRBD2 (6 bases each). Germline values: CDR1 LNHNV, CDR2 YYDKDF (reference sequence). CDR3 length: 15 amino acids. Trimming cost V 0 bases and J 9 bases, with 15 bases left between them. This chain's CDR3 is CATSRDGGPLIEQFF. Written as DNA, the CDR3 is TGTGCCACCAGCAGAGATGGGGGGCCTCTCATTGAGCAGTTCTTC.

The rearrangement links TRBV5-1 to TRBJ2-2, with 8 bases that match TRBD2. The CDR3 has 15 amino acids. V shed 0 bases and J 6 bases; nucleotides not matched to a gene: 4. Germline V lookup: CDR1 SGHRS, CDR2 YFSETQ. CDR3 sequence reads: CASSLAAGGAGELFF. The CDR3 DNA reads as TGCGCCAGCAGCTTGGCCGCGGGAGGTGCCGGGGAGCTGTTTTTT.

This clone is a singleton in its sample. The rearrangement links TRBV9 to TRBJ2-2; 7 bases line up with TRBD2. Losses at the gene ends were 4 bases for V and 5 bases for J; bases not matched to a gene: 14. Germline V gene lookup returns CDR1 SGDLS and CDR2 YYNGEE. The CDR3 runs to 17 residues. CDR3 region: CASSSIGAGVTTGELFF. The CDR3 bases are TGTGCCAGCAGCTCGATTGGGGCGGGAGTAACTACCGGGGAGCTGTTTTTT.

This chain uses TRBV9 with TRBJ2-5, with a possible D match to TRBD1 (5 bases). Germline loops: CDR1 SGDLS, CDR2 YYNGEE. With 4 bases removed from V and 2 bases from J, the gap between germline ends came to 9 bases. The CDR3 spans 13 residues. This CDR3 is CASSSRVQETQYF. CDR3 in DNA: TGTGCCAGCAGCAGCAGGGTTCAAGAGACCCAGTACTTC.

The rearrangement uses TRBV30 and TRBJ1-5; maybe TRBD1 (6 bases). This CDR3 contains 14 residues. Trimming took 1 base from V and 7 from J, leaving 14 bases between them. Germline V gives CDR1 GTSNPN, CDR2 SVGIG (reference sequence). CDR3 sequence (DNA): TGTGCCTGGAGTGCCATAACAGGGACCCAGCCCCAGCATTTT. Translated, it gives CAWSAITGTQPQHF.

The chain joins TRBV19 to TRBJ2-7; TRBD2 is a possible D gene (5 bases). This CDR3 region has 12 residues. Germline loops: CDR1 LNHDA, CDR2 SQIVND (reference sequence). V gave up 3 bases and J gave up 5 bases, with 8 bases separating them. In DNA form, the CDR3 reads TGTGCCAGTAGTATTTACGGGGACGAGCAGTACTTC. Protein product: CASSIYGDEQYF.

The chain recombines TRBV4-1 with TRBJ1-2; tentatively, D is TRBD1 (5 bases). Germline V gene sequence: CDR1 MGHRA, CDR2 YSYEKL. The CDR3 contains 15 residues. V was clipped by 0 bases and J by 4 bases, with 12 bases between them. CDR3 residues: CASSQDQGAGYGYTF. The CDR3 DNA reads TGCGCCAGCAGCCAAGATCAGGGCGCCGGCTATGGCTACACCTTC.

The chain couples TRBV14 to TRBJ2-7; 7 bases fit TRBD2. The CDR3 covers 15 residues. Trimming at V came to 1 base and at J to 2 bases, leaving 5 bases not matched to a gene. Germline-derived CDR1 and CDR2 are SGHDN and FVKESK. This CDR3 reads CASSQGGEGTYEQYF. In DNA, the CDR3 is TGTGCCAGCAGCCAAGGAGGGGAGGGAACCTACGAGCAGTACTTC.

The gene calls are TRBV9 and TRBJ2-7; D may be TRBD2 (5 bases). The CDR3 is 15 residues long. Germline loops: CDR1 SGDLS, CDR2 YYNGEE. Trimming removed 4 bases from V and 0 bases from J, with 14 bases in between. The CDR3 DNA is TGTGCCAGCAGCCCGAGCGGTCAAAGCTCCTACGAGCAGTACTTC. It yields the protein CASSPSGQSSYEQYF. The full variable domain, in which reference TRBV9 and TRBJ2-7 provide the parts outside the CDR3, is DSGVTQTPKHLITATGQRVTLRCSPRSGDLSVYWYQQSLDQGLQFLIQYYNGEERAKGNILERFSAQQFPDLHSELNLSSLELGDSALYFCASSPSGQSSYEQYFGPGTRLTVT.

This clone showed up just once. This sequence joins TRBV4-1 and TRBJ1-1; tentatively, D is TRBD1 (6 bases). V lost 1 base to trimming and J lost 4 bases, with 13 bases between them. The germline CDR1 and CDR2 sequences are MGHRA and YSYEKL. The CDR3 covers 15 residues. Here the CDR3 reads CASSQVGGPSTEAFF. CDR3 nucleotide sequence: TGCGCCAGCAGCCAAGTAGGGGGGCCATCCACTGAAGCTTTCTTT.

This clone was observed once. The chain recombines TRBV14 with TRBJ2-7; D possibly corresponds to TRBD2 (5 bases). Trimming took off 4 bases at V and 3 bases at J, with 19 bases between the two ends. Germline CDR1 reads SGHDN; CDR2 reads FVKESK. This CDR3 is built from 16 residues. CDR3 loop: CASSLLADSRFYEQYF. The CDR3 nucleotides read TGTGCCAGCAGCCTTCTAGCCGATTCACGGTTCTACGAGCAGTACTTC.

The rearrangement links TRBV7-2 to TRBJ2-3; perhaps TRBD2 as D (5 bases). Looked up from germline, CDR1 is SGHTA and CDR2 is FQGNSA. The CDR3 extends over 13 amino acids. V was shortened by 4 bases and J by 2 bases, with 7 bases between the two germline ends. The CDR3 DNA reads as TGTGCCAGCAGCTCGGACTTCACAGATACGCAGTATTTT. Translated, it gives CASSSDFTDTQYF.

V is TRBV4-2 and J is TRBJ1-4; D is ambiguous. Per germline, CDR1 LGHNA and CDR2 YNFKEQ. The CDR3 has 18 amino acids. V was trimmed by 4 bases and J by 6 bases, leaving 24 bases between them. For the CDR3, the DNA is TGTGCCAGCAGCCCAGTGCTGGCGACGAATTCTGTCGATGAAAAACTGTTTTTT. Translating it yields CASSPVLATNSVDEKLFF.

As for this clone: The identical CDR3 is also encoded by other nucleotide sequences in the sample. The rearrangement links TRBV14 to TRBJ2-1; 11 bases match TRBD2. The CDR3 covers 14 residues. The germline gives CDR1 SGHDN, CDR2 FVKESK. V gave up 4 bases and J gave up 4 bases; unmatched junction bases: 0. CDR3 sequence (DNA): TGTGCCAGCAGCCTAGCGGGAGGGTACAATGAGCAGTTCTTC. It encodes CASSLAGGYNEQFF.

The genes are TRBV27 and TRBJ2-1; 7 bases map to TRBD2. Germline V gene data show CDR1 as MNHEY and CDR2 as SMNVEV (reference sequence). V lost 4 bases to trimming and J lost 4 bases; unmatched junction nucleotides: 7. The CDR3 is 15 amino acids. CDR3 region: CASSWAGEGYNEQFF. DNA of the CDR3: TGTGCCAGCAGTTGGGCGGGGGAAGGTTACAATGAGCAGTTCTTC.

The chain is built from TRBV5-1 and TRBJ2-1; tentatively, D is TRBD2 (6 bases). Germline V gene sequence: CDR1 SGHRS, CDR2 YFSETQ. The CDR3 has 16 amino acids. The V and J ends lost 0 bases and 3 bases respectively, with 13 bases between them. CDR3 loop: CASSLGLEFGYNEQFF. The CDR3 DNA reads TGCGCCAGCAGCTTGGGACTAGAATTCGGCTACAATGAGCAGTTCTTC.